This T cell receptor (beta chain) was sequenced during a study of PD-1 blockade in mismatch repair-deficient tumors. Study overall: Patients had approximately 11 mismatch repair-deficient cancer types, all previously treated and progressing. Regarding the study as a whole: After pembrolizumab, tumor-resident clones rose rapidly, then generally contracted before radiologic responses.

This CDR3 is 15 amino acids long. CDR1 and CDR2 from the germline V gene are MGHRA and YSYEKL. V gave up 4 bases and J gave up 0 bases; unmatched junction bases: 5. Note on this clone: Its antigen is not known.

Sequencing was performed with immunoSEQ multiplex PCR; in TCRdb, only in-frame clones are kept and a portion is missing. The repertoire has approximately 20,000 clones, roughly 87% of them found once; the top ten carry approximately 1.5%. The V call is TRBV4-1, the J call TRBJ1-1; TRBD1 matches 7 bases. The sequencing here drew on PBMCs, taken 52 weeks after starting pembrolizumab. The origin of this receptor is an adult with mismatch repair-deficient cancer. Here the CDR3 reads CASSLGTALNTEAFF. For the CDR3, the DNA is TGCGCCAGCAGCCTAGGGACAGCGCTGAACACTGAAGCTTTCTTT.